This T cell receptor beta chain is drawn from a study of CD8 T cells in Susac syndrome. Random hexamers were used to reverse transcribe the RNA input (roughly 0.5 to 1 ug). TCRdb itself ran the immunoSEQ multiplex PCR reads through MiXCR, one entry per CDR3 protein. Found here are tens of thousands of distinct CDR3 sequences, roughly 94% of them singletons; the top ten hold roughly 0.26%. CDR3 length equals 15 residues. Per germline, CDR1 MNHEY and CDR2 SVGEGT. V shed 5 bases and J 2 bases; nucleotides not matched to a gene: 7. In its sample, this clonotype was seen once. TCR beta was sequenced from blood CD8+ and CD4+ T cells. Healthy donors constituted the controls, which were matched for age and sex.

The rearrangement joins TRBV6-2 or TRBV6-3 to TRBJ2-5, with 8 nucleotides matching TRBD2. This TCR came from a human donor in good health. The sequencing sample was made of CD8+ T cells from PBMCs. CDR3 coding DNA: TGTGCCAGCAGTCCCTCGACTAGCGCTCAAGAGACCCAGTACTTC. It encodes CASSPSTSAQETQYF.